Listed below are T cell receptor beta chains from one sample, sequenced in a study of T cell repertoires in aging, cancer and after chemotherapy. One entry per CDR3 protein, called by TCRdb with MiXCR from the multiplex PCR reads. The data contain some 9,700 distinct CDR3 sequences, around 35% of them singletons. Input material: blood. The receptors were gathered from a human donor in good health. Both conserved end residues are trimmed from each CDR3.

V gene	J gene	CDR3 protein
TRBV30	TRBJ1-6	ACPRGAESPLH
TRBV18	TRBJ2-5	ASSPLAGLETQY
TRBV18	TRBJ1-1	ASTLQRMNTEAF
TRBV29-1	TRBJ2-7	SVETGDTYEQY
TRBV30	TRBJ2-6	AWSLPAGANVLT
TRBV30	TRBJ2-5	AWRSGGARGATQY
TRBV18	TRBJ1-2	ASSRGAGSRYGYT
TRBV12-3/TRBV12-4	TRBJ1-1	ASSFPTLGFKEAF
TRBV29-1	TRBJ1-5	SVAAAGQPQH
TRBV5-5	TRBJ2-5	ASSLEATQY
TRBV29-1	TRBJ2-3	SVVPSGGAADTQY
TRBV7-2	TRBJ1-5	ASSLGYEQPQH
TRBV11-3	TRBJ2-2	ASSPWSGSSGELF
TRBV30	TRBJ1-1	AWSLLGGRGTEAF
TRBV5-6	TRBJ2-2	ASSLLAGGPATGELF
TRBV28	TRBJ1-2	ASSLGTANYGYT
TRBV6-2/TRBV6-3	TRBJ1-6	ASSYETLNSPLH
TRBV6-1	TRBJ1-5	ARGQGEPQH
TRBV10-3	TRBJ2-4	ATRDSIAKNIQY
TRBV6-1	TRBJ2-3	ASREPGQATDTQY
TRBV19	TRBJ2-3	ASSYRTSGPLGTQY
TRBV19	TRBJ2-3	ASMRGTSATDTQY
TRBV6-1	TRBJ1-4	ASSEATYKKLF
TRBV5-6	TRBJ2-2	ASSLATGELF
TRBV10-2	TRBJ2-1	ASSATSREGEQF
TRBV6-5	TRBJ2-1	AIQSRLNEQF
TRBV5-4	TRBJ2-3	ASSKMNFPTDTQY
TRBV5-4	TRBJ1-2	ASSLVGGNGYT
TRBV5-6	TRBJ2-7	ASSQIVGSYEQY
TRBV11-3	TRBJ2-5	ASSLSGVRQETQY
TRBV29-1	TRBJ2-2	SARARELDTGELF
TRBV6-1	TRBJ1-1	ASSERGWTEAF
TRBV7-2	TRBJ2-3	ASSLGLAGGPAGTQY
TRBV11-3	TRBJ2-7	ASSFRTGDEQY
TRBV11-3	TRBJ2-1	ASSLAGARGYNEQF
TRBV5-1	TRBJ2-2	ASSFGQGDTGELF
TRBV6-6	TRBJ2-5	ASSPRKQTPD
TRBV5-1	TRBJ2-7	ASSLGLTSGSSYEQY
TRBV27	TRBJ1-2	ASSLGRGTYGYT
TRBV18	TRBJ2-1	ASSRPGSRLRYEQF
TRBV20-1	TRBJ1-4	SAPDGEKLF
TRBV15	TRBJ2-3	ATSRDHRAGTDTQY
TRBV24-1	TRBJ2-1	ATSDWGTGSNEQF
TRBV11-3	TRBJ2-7	ASSQVMAAEQY
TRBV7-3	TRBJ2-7	ASSLLANEQY
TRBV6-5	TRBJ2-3	ASSQGLETDTQY
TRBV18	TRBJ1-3	ASSPPLTAGNTIY
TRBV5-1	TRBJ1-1	ASSLQGALTEAF